This T cell receptor beta chain was profiled in a study of a mutant IDH1 vaccine in newly diagnosed glioma. Study-wide background: Among treated patients, around 60% were male and about 38% female, and mean age was roughly 40 years. Every participant had undergone radiotherapy, temozolomide, or both before, and most underwent both.

Stated time point: week 47, end of study. Doses of 300 ug of mutant IDH1 20-mer peptide were given with topical imiquimod. Details on this clone: Its antigen is currently unknown.

Measured with immunoSEQ multiplex PCR; TCRdb has only the in-frame clones, and not every one. The data show 45,000 to 55,000 clones, 84% seen once. CDR3 length: 15 residues. Trimming shortened V by 1 base and J by 4 bases, and 11 bases separated the two germline ends. Germline loops: CDR1 MGHRA, CDR2 YSYEKL. The study, taken as a whole, reports: Detectable vaccine-induced immune responses arose in around 93% of patients.

The TCR originated in a woman aged 25 to 39 with glioma. Some clones in this sample may be carry-over from other donors' samples. This specimen was PBMCs, taken from a glioma patient whose treatment included an IDH1 peptide vaccine. This rearrangement joins TRBV4-1 to TRBJ1-5; D is possibly TRBD1 (5 bases). In DNA form, the CDR3 reads TGCGCCAGCAGCCAAGGGGCACAGGTGAATCAGCCCCAGCATTTT. It codes for CASSQGAQVNQPQHF.